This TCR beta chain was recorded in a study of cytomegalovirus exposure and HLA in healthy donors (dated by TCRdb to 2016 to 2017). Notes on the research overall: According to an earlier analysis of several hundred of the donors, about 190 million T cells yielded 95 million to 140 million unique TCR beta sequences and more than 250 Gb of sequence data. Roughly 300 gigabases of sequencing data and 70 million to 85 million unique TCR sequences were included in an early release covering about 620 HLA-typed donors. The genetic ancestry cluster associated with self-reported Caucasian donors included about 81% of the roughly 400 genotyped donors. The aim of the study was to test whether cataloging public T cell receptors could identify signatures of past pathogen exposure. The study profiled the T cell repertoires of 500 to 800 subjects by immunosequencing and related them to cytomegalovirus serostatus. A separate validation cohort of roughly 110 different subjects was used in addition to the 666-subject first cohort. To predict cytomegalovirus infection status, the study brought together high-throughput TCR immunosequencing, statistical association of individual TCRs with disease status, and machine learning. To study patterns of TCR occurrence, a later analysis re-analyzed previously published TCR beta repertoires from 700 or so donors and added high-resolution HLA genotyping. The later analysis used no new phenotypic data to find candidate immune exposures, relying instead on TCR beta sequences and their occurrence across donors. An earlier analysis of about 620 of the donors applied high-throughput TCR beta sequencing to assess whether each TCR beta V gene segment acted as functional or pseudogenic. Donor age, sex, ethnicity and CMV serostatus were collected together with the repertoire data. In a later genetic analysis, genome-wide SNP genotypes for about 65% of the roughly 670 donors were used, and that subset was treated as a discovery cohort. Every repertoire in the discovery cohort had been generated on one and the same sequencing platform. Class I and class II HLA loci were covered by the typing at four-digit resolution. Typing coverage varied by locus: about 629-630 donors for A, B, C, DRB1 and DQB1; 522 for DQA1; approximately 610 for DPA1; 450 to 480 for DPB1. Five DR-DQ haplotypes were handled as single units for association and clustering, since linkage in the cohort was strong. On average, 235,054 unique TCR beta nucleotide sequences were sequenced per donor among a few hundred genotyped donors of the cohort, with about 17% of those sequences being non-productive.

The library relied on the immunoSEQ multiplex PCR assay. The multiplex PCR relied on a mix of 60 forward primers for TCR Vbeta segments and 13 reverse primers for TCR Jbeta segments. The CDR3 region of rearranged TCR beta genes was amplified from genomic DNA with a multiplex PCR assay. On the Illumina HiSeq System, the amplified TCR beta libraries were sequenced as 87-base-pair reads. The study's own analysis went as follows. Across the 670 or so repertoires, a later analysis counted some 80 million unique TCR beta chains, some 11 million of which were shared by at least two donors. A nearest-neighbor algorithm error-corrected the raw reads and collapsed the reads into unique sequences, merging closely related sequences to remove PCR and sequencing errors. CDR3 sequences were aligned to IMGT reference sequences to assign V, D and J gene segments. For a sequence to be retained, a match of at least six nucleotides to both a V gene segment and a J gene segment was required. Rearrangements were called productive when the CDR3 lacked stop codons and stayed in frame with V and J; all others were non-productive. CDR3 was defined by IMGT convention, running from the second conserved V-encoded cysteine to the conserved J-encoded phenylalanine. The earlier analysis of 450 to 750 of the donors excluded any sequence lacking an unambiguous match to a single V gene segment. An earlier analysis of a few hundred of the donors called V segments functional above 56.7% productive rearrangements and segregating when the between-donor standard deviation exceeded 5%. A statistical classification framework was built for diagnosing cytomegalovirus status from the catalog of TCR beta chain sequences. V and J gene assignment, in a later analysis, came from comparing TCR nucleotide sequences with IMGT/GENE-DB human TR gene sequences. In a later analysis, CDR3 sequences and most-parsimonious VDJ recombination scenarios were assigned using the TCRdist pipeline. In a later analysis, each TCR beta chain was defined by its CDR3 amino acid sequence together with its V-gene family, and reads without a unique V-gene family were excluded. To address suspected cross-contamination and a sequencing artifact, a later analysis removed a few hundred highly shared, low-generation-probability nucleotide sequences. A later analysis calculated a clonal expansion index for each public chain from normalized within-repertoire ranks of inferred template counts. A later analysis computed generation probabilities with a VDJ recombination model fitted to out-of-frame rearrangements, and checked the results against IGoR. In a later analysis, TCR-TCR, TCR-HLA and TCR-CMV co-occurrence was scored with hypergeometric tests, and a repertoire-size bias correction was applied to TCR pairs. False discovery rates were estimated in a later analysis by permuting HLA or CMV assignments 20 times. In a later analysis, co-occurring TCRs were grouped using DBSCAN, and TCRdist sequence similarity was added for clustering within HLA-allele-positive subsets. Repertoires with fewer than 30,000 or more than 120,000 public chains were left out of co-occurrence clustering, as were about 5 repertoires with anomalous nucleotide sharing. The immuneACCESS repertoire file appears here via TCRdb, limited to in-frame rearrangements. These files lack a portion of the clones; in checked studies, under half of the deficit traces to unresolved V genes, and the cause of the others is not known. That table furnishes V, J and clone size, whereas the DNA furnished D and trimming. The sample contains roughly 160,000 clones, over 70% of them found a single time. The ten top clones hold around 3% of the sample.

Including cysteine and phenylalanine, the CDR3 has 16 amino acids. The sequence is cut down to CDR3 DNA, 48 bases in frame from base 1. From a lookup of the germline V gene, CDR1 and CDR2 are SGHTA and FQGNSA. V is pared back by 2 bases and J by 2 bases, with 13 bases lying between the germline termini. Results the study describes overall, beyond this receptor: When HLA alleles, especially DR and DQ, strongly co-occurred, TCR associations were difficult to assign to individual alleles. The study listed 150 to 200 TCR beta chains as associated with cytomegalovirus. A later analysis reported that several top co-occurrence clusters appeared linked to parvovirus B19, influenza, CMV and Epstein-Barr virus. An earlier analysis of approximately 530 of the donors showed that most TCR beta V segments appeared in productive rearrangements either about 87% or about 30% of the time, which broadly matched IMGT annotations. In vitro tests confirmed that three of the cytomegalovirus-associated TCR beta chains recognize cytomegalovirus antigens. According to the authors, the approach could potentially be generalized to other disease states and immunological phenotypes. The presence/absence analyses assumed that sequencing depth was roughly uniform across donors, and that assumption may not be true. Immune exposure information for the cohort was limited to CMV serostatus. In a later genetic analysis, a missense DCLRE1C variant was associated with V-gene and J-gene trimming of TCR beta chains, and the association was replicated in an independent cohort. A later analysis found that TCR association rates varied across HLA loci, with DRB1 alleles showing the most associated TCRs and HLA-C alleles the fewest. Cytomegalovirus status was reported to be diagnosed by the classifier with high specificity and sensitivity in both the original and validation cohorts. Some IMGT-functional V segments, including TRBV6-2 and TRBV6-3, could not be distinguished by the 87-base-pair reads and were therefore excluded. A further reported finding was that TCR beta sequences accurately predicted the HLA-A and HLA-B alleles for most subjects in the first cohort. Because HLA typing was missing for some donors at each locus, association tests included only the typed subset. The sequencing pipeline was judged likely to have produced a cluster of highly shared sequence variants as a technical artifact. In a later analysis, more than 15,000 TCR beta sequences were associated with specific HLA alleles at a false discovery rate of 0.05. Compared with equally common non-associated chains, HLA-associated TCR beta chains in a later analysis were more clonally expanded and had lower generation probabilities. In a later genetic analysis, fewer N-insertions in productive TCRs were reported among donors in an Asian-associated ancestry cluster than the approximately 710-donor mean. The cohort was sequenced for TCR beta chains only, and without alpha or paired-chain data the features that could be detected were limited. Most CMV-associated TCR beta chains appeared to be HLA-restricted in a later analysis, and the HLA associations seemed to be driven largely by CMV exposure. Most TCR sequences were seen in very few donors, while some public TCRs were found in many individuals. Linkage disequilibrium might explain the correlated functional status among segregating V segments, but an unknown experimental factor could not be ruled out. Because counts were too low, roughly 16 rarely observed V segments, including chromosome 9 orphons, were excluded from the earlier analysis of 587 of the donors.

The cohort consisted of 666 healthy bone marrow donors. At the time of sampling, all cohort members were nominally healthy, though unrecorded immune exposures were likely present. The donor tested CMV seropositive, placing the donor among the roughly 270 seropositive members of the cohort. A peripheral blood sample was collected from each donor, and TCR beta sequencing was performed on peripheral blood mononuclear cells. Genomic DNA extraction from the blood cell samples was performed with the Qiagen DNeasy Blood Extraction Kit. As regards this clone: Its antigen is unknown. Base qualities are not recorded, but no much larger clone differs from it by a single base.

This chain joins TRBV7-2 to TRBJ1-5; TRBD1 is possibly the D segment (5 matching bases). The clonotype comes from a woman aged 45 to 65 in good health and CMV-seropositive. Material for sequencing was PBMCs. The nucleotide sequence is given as TGTGCCAGCAGCTTATTCCCCGAAGGGGGCAATCAGCCCCAGCATTTT. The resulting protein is CASSLFPEGGNQPQHF. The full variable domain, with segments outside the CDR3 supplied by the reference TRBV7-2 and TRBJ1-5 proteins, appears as GAGVSQSPSNKVTEKGKDVELRCDPISGHTALYWYRQSLGQGLEFLIYFQGNSAPDKSGLPSDRFSAERTGGSVSTLTIQRTQQEDSAVYLCASSLFPEGGNQPQHFGDGTRLSIL.